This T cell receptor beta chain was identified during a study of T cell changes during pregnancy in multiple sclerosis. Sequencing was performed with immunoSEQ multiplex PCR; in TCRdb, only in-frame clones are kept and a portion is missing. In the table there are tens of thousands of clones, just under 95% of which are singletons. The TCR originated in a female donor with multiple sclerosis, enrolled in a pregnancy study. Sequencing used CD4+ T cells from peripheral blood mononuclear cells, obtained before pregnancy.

The CDR3 loop reads CASSLELAGVHKQYF. In DNA form, the CDR3 reads TGTGCCAGCAGCTTAGAATTAGCGGGAGTCCATAAGCAGTACTTC. V gene TRBV11-2 combines with J gene TRBJ2-7; 9 bases are shared with TRBD2. V was pared by 0 bases and J by 8 bases, with 8 bases of the junction left unmatched. Germline V gene lookup returns CDR1 SGHAT and CDR2 FQNNGV. The CDR3 totals 15 residues.